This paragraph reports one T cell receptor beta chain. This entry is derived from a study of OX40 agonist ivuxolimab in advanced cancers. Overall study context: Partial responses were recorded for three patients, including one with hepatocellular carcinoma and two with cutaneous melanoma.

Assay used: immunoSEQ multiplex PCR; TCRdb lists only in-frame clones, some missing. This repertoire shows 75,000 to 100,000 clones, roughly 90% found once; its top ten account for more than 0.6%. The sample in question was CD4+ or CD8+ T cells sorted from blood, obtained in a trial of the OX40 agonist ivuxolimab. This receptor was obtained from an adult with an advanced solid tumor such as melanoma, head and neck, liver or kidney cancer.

In nucleotides, the CDR3 is TGTGCCAGCAGCCCGGACAGGGGGAAAGAGACCCAGTACTTC. Translated, it gives CASSPDRGKETQYF. J is TRBJ2-5 and V is TRBV7-2; 10 positions agree with TRBD1. The CDR3 spans 14 residues. Germline V gives CDR1 SGHTA, CDR2 FQGNSA. J was trimmed by 3 bases and V by 5 bases; bases with no gene match: 3. Variable domain in full (rest from reference TRBV7-2 and TRBJ2-5): GAGVSQSPSNKVTEKGKDVELRCDPISGHTALYWYRQSLGQGLEFLIYFQGNSAPDKSGLPSDRFSAERTGGSVSTLTIQRTQQEDSAVYLCASSPDRGKETQYFGPGTRLLVL.